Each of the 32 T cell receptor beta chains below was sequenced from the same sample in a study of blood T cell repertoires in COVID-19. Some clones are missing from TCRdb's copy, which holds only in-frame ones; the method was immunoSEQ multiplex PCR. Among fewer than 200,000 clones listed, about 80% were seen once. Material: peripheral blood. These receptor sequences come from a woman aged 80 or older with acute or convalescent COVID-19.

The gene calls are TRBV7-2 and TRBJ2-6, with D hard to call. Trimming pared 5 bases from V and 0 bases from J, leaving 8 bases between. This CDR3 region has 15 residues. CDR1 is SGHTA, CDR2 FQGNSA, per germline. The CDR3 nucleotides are TGTGCCAGCAGCCGCAGAAGCTCTGGGGCCAACGTCCTGACTTTC. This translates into CASSRRSSGANVLTF.

The CDR3 nucleotides read TGTGCCAGCAGCTTGGGACAGACTAACTATGGCTACACCTTC. The encoded protein is CASSLGQTNYGYTF. The chain uses TRBV7-9 and TRBJ1-2, with TRBD1 matching over 7 bases. The length of the CDR3 is 14 residues. V lost 3 bases, J lost 0 bases, and 1 base stayed unmatched. CDR1 is SEHNR, CDR2 FQNEAQ, per germline (reference sequence).

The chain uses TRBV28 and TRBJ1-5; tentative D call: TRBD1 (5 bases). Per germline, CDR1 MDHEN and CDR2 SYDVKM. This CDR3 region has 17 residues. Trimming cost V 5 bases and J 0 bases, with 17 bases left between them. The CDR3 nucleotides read TGTGCCAGCAGTCAAGGGGCAGGGAGGTCTAGCAATCAGCCCCAGCATTTT. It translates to CASSQGAGRSSNQPQHF.

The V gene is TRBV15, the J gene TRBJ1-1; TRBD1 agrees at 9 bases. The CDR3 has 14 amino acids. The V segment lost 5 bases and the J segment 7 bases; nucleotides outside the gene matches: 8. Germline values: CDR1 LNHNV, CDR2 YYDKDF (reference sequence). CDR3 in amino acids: CATSGRQGVGEAFF. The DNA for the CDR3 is TGTGCCACCAGCGGTAGACAGGGGGTCGGTGAAGCTTTCTTT.

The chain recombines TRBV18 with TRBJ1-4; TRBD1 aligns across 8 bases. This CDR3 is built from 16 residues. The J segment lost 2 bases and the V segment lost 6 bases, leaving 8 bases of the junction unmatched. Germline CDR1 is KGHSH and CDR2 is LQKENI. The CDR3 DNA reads TGTGCCAGCTCCCGCGGACAGGGTGCGACTAATGAAAAACTGTTTTTT. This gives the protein CASSRGQGATNEKLFF.

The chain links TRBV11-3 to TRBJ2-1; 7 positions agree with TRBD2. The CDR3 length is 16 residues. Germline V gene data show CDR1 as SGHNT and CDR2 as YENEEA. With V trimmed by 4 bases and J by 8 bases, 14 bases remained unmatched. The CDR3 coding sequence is TGTGCCAGCAGCTCTCTCGAGGGAGGGTTTGGCGATGAGCAGTTCTTC. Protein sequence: CASSSLEGGFGDEQFF. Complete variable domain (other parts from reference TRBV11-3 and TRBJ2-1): EAGVVQSPRYKIIEKKQPVAFWCNPISGHNTLYWYLQNLGQGPELLIRYENEEAVDDSQLPKDRFSAERLKGVDSTLKIQPAELGDSAVYLCASSSLEGGFGDEQFFGPGTRLTVL.

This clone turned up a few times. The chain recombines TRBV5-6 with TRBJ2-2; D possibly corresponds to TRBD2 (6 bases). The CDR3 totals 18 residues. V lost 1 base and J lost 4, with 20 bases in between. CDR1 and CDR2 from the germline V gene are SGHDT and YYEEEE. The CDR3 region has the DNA TGTGCCAGCAGCTTGAGTTTTCGGAGGGATTCCAGCACCGGGGAGCTGTTTTTT. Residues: CASSLSFRRDSSTGELFF.

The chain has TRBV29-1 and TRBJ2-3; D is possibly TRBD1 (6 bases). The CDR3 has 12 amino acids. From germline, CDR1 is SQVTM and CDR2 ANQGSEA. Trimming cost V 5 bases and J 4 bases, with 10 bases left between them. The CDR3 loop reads CSVTTGPDTQYF. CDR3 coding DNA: TGCAGCGTTACCACAGGGCCAGATACGCAGTATTTT.

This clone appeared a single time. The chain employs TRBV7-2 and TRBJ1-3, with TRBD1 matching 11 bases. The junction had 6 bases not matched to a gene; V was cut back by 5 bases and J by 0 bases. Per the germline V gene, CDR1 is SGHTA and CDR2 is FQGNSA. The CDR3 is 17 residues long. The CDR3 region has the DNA TGTGCCAGCAGCCGGACAGGGGGCGCCTCCTCTGGAAACACCATATATTTT. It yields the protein CASSRTGGASSGNTIYF. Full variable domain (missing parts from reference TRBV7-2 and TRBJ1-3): GAGVSQSPSNKVTEKGKDVELRCDPISGHTALYWYRQSLGQGLEFLIYFQGNSAPDKSGLPSDRFSAERTGGSVSTLTIQRTQQEDSAVYLCASSRTGGASSGNTIYFGEGSWLTVV.

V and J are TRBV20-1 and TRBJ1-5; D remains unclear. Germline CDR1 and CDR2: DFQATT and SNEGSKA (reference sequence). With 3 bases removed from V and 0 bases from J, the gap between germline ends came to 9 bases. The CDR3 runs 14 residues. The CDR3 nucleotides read TGCAGTGCTAGTATGGGCCATAGCAATCAGCCCCAGCATTTT. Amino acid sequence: CSASMGHSNQPQHF.

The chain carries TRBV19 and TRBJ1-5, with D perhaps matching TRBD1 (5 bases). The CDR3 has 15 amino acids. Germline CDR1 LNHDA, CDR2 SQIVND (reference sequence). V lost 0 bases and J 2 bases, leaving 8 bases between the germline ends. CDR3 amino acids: CASSIDGGGNQPQHF. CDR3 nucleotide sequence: TGTGCCAGTAGTATAGATGGAGGGGGCAATCAGCCCCAGCATTTT.

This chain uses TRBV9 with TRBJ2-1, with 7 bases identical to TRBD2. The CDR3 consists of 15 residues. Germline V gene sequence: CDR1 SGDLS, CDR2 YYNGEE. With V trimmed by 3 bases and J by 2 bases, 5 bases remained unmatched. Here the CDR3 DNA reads TGTGCCAGCAGCGATCGCGGGGGTACCTACAATGAGCAGTTCTTC. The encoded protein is CASSDRGGTYNEQFF.

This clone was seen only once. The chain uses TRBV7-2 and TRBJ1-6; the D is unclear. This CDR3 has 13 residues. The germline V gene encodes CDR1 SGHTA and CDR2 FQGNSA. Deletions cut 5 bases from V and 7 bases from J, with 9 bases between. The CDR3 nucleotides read TGTGCCAGCAGCCCCGTCTTCAATTCACCCCTCCACTTT. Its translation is CASSPVFNSPLHF.

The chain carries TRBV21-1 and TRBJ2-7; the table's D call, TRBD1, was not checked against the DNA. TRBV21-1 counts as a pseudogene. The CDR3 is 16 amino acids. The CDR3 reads CASSNRDSHTTYEQYF. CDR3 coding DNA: TGTGCCAGCAGCAACCGCGACAGCCACACGACCTACGAGCAGTACTTC.

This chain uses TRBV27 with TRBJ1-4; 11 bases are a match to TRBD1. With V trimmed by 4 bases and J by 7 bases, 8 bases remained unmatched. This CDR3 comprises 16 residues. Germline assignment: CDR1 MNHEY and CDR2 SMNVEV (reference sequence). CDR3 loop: CASSSPGQGAGEKLFF. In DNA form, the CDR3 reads TGTGCCAGCAGTTCTCCCGGACAGGGGGCTGGTGAAAAACTGTTTTTT. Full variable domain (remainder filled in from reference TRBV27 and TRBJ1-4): EAQVTQNPRYLITVTGKKLTVTCSQNMNHEYMSWYRQDPGLGLRQIYYSMNVEVTDKGDVPEGYKVSRKEKRNFPLILESPSPNQTSLYFCASSSPGQGAGEKLFFGSGTQLSVL.

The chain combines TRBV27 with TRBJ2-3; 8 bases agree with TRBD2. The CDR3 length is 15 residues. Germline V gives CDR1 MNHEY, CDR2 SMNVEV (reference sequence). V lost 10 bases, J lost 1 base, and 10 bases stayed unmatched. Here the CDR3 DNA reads TGTGCCACAAGGGGTTCGCGGGGGGGCACAGATACGCAGTATTTT. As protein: CATRGSRGGTDTQYF.

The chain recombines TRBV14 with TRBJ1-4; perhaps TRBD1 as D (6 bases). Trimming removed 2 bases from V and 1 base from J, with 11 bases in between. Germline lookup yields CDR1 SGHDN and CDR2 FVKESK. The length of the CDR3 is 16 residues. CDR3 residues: CASSQFTGLTNEKLFF. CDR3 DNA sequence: TGTGCCAGCAGCCAATTTACAGGGCTAACTAATGAAAAACTGTTTTTT.

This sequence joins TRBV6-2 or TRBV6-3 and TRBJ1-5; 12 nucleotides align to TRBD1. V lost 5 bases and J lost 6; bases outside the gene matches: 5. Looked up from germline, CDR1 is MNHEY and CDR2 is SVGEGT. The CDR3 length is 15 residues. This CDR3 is CASSLGTGGFQPQHF. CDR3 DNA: TGTGCCAGCAGTCTCGGGACAGGGGGCTTTCAGCCCCAGCATTTT.

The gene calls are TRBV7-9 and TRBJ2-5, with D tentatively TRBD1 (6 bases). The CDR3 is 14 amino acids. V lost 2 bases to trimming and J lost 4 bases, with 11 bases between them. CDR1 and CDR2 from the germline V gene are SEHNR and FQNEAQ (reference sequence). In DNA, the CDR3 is TGTGCCAGCAGCTTATCAACAGGGATAGAGACCCAGTACTTC. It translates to CASSLSTGIETQYF.

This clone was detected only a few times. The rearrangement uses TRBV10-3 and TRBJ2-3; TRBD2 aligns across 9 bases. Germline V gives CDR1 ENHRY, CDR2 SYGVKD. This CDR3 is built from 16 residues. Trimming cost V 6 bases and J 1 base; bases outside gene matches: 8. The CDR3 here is CAISPGLAVGTDTQYF. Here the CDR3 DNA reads TGTGCCATCAGCCCGGGACTAGCAGTGGGCACAGATACGCAGTATTTT.

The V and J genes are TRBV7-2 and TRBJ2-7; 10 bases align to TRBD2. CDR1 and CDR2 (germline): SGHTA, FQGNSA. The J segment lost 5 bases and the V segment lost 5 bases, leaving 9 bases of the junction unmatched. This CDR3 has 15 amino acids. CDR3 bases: TGTGCCAGCAGCGCACCGGGACTAGCGCTCCACGAGCAGTACTTC. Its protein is CASSAPGLALHEQYF.

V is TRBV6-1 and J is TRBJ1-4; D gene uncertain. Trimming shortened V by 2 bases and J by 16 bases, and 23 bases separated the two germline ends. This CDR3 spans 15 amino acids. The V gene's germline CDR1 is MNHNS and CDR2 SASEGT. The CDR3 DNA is TGTGCCAGCAGTGAATTCTCCCTGAGTAATGAAAAGAGGTTTTTT. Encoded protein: CASSEFSLSNEKRFF.

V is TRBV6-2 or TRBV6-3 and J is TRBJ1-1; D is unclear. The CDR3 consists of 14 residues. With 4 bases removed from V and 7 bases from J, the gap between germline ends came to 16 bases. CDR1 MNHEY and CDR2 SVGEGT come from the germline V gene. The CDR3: CASSSGIMNGEAFF. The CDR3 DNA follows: TGTGCCAGCAGTTCGGGGATAATGAACGGTGAAGCTTTCTTT.

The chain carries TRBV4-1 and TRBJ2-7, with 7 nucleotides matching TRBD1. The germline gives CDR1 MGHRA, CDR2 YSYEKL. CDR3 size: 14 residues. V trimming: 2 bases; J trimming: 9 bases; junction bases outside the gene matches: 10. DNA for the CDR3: TGCGCCAGCAGCCAACCGGGACAGTATAAGGGGCAGTACTTC. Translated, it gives CASSQPGQYKGQYF.

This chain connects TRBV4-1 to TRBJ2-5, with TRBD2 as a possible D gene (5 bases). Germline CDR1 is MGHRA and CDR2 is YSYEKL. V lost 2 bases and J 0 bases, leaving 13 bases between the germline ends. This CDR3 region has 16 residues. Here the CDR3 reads CASSQYSDGDQETQYF. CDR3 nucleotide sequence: TGCGCCAGCAGCCAATATTCTGACGGGGACCAAGAGACCCAGTACTTC.

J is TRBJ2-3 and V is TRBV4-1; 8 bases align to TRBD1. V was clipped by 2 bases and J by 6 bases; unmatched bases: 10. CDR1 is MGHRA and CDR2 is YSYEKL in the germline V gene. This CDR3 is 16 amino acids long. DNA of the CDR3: TGCGCCAGCAGCCAATCTCCAGGGGGCGCGATGGATACGCAGTATTTT. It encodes CASSQSPGGAMDTQYF.

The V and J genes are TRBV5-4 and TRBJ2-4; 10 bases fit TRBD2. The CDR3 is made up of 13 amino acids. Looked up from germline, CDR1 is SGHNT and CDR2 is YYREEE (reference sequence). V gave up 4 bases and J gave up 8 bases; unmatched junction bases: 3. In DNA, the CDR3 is TGTGCCAGCAGCGCGAGCGGGAGGGACATTCAGTACTTC. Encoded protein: CASSASGRDIQYF.

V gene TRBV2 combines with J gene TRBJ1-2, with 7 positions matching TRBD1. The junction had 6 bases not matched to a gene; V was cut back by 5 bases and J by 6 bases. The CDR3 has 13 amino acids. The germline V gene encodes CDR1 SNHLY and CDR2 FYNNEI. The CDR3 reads CASSRGGVDGYTF. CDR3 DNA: TGTGCCAGCAGTAGAGGGGGCGTCGATGGCTACACCTTC. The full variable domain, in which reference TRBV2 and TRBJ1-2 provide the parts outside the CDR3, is EPEVTQTPSHQVTQMGQEVILRCVPISNHLYFYWYRQILGQKVEFLVSFYNNEISEKSEIFDDQFSVERPDGSNFTLKIRSTKLEDSAMYFCASSRGGVDGYTFGSGTRLTVV.

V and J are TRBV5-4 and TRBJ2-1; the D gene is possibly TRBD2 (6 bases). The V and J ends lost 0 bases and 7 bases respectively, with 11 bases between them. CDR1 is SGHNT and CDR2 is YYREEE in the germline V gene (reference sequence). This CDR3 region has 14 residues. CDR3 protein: CASSLDPGGNEQFF. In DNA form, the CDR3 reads TGTGCCAGCAGCTTGGACCCCGGAGGGAATGAGCAGTTCTTC.

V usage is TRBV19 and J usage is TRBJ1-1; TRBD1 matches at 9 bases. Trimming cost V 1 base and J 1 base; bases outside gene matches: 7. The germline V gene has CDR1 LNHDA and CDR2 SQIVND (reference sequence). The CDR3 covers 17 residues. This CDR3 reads CASSIGTGGAGNTEAFF. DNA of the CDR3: TGTGCCAGTAGTATAGGAACAGGGGGCGCCGGGAACACTGAAGCTTTCTTT.

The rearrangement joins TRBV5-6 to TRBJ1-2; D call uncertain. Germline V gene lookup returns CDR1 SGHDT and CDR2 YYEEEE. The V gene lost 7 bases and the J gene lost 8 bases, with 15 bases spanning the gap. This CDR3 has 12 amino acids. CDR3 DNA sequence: TGTGCCAGCGGAGGACTACCTGGAGGCTACACCTTC. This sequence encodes CASGGLPGGYTF.

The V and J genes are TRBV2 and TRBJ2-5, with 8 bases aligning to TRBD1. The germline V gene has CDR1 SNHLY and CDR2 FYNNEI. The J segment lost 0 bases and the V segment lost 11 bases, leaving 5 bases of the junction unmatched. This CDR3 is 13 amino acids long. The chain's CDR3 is CAGQGQDQETQYF. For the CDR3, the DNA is TGTGCCGGACAGGGACAGGACCAAGAGACCCAGTACTTC.